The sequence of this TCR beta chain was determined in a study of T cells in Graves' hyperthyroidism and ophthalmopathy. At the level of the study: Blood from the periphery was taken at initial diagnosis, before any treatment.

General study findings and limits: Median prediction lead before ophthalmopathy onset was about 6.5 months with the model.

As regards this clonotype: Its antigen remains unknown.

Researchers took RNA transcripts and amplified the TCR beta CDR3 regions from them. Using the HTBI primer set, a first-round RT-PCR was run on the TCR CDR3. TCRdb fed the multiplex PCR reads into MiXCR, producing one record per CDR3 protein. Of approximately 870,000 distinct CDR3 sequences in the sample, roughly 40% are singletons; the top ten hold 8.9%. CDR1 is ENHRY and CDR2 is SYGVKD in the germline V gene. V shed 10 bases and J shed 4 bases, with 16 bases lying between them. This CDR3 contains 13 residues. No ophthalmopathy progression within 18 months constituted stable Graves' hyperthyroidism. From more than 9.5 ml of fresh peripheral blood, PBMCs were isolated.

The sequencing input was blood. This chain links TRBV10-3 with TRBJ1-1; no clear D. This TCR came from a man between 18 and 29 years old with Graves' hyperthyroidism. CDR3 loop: CASRPGWGTEAFF. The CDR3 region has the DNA TGTGCCAGCAGGCCCGGTTGGGGCACTGAAGCTTTCTTT.